This passage covers 26 T cell receptor beta chains from one sample sequenced in a study of blood T cell repertoires in COVID-19. Assay: immunoSEQ multiplex PCR; the TCRdb copy retains only in-frame clones and omits some. The sample lists around 340,000 clones; roughly 90% were seen once. The source material was PBMCs or T cells enriched from blood (not recorded which). The receptors stem from a woman in her twenties or thirties who had been exposed to COVID-19.

The V call is TRBV27, the J call TRBJ1-2; weak D call: TRBD1 (5 bases). The germline V and J ends were trimmed by 4 bases and 7 bases, with 19 bases remaining between them. CDR1 and CDR2 from the germline V gene are MNHEY and SMNVEV (reference sequence). The CDR3 contains 15 residues. The CDR3 loop is CASSSWGRSQPGYTF. CDR3 nucleotides: TGTGCCAGCAGTTCATGGGGCAGGTCACAGCCTGGCTACACCTTC.

This chain connects TRBV28 to TRBJ1-5, with TRBD1 as a possible D gene (5 bases). CDR1 is MDHEN, CDR2 SYDVKM, per germline. Trimming stripped 7 bases from V and 7 bases from J, with 26 bases between. This CDR3 has 17 residues. This CDR3 reads CASTPFGTQKGGQPQHF. The DNA of the CDR3 is TGTGCCAGCACCCCTTTCGGGACTCAAAAAGGTGGGCAGCCCCAGCATTTT.

This chain uses TRBV28 with TRBJ2-1; D gene uncertain. Germline CDR1 MDHEN, CDR2 SYDVKM. CDR3 length: 16 residues. Trimming stripped 4 bases from V and 0 bases from J, with 13 bases between. The CDR3 spells CASSSIQLTSYNEQFF. The CDR3 DNA follows: TGTGCCAGCAGTTCAATACAGCTCACCTCCTACAATGAGCAGTTCTTC.

The chain combines TRBV30 with TRBJ1-3, with a weak D call TRBD1 (5 bases). The CDR3 is 15 residues long. The germline CDR1 and CDR2 sequences are GTSNPN and SVGIG (reference sequence). Between the trimmed V and J ends, which lost 2 bases and 0 bases, there was a span of 11 bases. The CDR3 DNA sequence: TGTGCCTGGAGTTTAGGGGCCTTCTCTGGAAACACCATATATTTT. Translation: CAWSLGAFSGNTIYF.

The rearrangement links TRBV7-2 to TRBJ2-2; 9 bases align to TRBD2. V lost 1 base and J lost 9; bases outside the gene matches: 9. The CDR3 runs 16 residues. Per the germline V gene, CDR1 is SGHTA and CDR2 is FQGNSA. For the CDR3, the DNA is TGTGCCAGCAGCTTAGGTGGGACTAGCTCTGGCCGGGAGCTGTTTTTT. Residues: CASSLGGTSSGRELFF.

This chain connects TRBV30 to TRBJ1-4; 8 positions agree with TRBD1. Trimming took 5 bases from V and 0 from J; bases not matched to a gene: 5. The CDR3 totals 15 residues. In germline, CDR1 is GTSNPN, CDR2 SVGIG (reference sequence). The CDR3 DNA follows: TGTGCCTGGGACAGGGGACACGCAACTAATGAAAAACTGTTTTTT. It is translated as CAWDRGHATNEKLFF.

The gene calls are TRBV2 and TRBJ2-3; 12 nucleotides line up with TRBD2. CDR1 and CDR2 from the germline V gene are SNHLY and FYNNEI. J gave up 6 bases and V 8 bases, and 6 bases lay outside the gene matches. CDR3 size: 14 residues. This chain's CDR3 is CASASGRARDTQYF. In nucleotides, the CDR3 is TGTGCCAGCGCTAGCGGGAGGGCCCGGGATACGCAGTATTTT. Supplemented by reference TRBV2 and TRBJ2-3, the full variable domain reads EPEVTQTPSHQVTQMGQEVILRCVPISNHLYFYWYRQILGQKVEFLVSFYNNEISEKSEIFDDQFSVERPDGSNFTLKIRSTKLEDSAMYFCASASGRARDTQYFGPGTRLTVL.

This chain links TRBV6-5 with TRBJ2-3; 8 bases fit TRBD2. Germline CDR1 is MNHEY and CDR2 is SVGAGI. The CDR3 covers 15 residues. V lost 5 bases to trimming and J lost 3 bases; unmatched junction nucleotides: 7. The DNA of the CDR3 is TGTGCCAGCAGTAACCCGGGAGGGGAGACAGATACGCAGTATTTT. Encoded protein: CASSNPGGETDTQYF.

The rearrangement uses TRBV5-1 and TRBJ2-3, with a weak D call TRBD2 (6 bases). The germline V gene has CDR1 SGHRS and CDR2 YFSETQ. The CDR3 runs to 14 residues. Trimming shortened V by 2 bases and J by 0 bases, and 7 bases separated the two germline ends. The CDR3 loop reads CASSFGTSTDTQYF. CDR3 coding DNA: TGCGCCAGCAGCTTTGGGACTAGCACAGATACGCAGTATTTT.

This chain joins TRBV30 and TRBJ1-2, with 7 positions matching TRBD1. Germline V gives CDR1 GTSNPN, CDR2 SVGIG (reference sequence). This CDR3 is built from 17 residues. The V segment lost 4 bases and the J segment 5 bases; nucleotides outside the gene matches: 19. CDR3 nucleotide sequence: TGTGCCTGGACGACCCGACCGACAGGGCCGAGGGATTATGGCTACACCTTC. Encoded protein: CAWTTRPTGPRDYGYTF.

The V call is TRBV27, the J call TRBJ1-5; D unresolved. The V gene's germline CDR1 is MNHEY and CDR2 SMNVEV (reference sequence). V gave up 3 bases and J gave up 7 bases, with 4 bases separating them. The CDR3 covers 11 residues. CDR3: CASSFEQPQHF. In DNA, the CDR3 is TGTGCCAGCAGTTTTGAGCAGCCCCAGCATTTT.

The V gene is TRBV23-1, the J gene TRBJ2-1, with a tentative D call TRBD2 (7 bases). TRBV23-1 is sorted into the ORF group, with uncertain function. The CDR3 has 14 amino acids. Trimming shortened V by 8 bases and J by 6 bases, and 17 bases separated the two germline ends. Here the CDR3 reads CASCSGGEGNEQFF. The CDR3 region has the DNA TGCGCCAGCTGTTCGGGGGGCGAAGGCAATGAGCAGTTCTTC.

This chain links TRBV9 with TRBJ2-2, with TRBD2 matching over 7 bases. Germline lookup yields CDR1 SGDLS and CDR2 YYNGEE. Unmatched junction bases numbered 7, after V lost 0 bases and J lost 2 bases. CDR3 size: 17 residues. The DNA of the CDR3 is TGTGCCAGCAGCGTAGGAGCTGGACTAGACAACACCGGGGAGCTGTTTTTT. It yields the protein CASSVGAGLDNTGELFF.

The DNA of the CDR3 is TGTGCCAGCAGCTTGGCTACCACCGGGGGCAATCAGCCCCAGCATTTT. It specifies CASSLATTGGNQPQHF. V is TRBV7-9 and J is TRBJ1-5, with D uncertain. The germline V gene encodes CDR1 SEHNR and CDR2 FQNEAQ (reference sequence). The CDR3 consists of 16 residues. V gave up 3 bases and J gave up 2 bases, with 14 bases separating them.

The gene calls are TRBV30 and TRBJ2-1, with TRBD2 matching 8 bases. The CDR3 is 14 amino acids. The germline V gene encodes CDR1 GTSNPN and CDR2 SVGIG (reference sequence). V shed 4 bases, J shed 1 base, and the junction held 3 bases outside the gene matches. CDR3 in amino acids: CAWTSGLSYNEQFF. CDR3 bases: TGTGCCTGGACTAGCGGGTTGTCCTACAATGAGCAGTTCTTC.

The genes are TRBV27 and TRBJ1-2; TRBD1 is a possible D gene (5 bases). V lost 5 bases to trimming and J lost 0 bases, with 10 bases between them. Per germline, CDR1 MNHEY and CDR2 SMNVEV (reference sequence). The CDR3 consists of 14 residues. The CDR3, as DNA: TGTGCCAGCAGTCCCAGGGTTTCTAACTATGGCTACACCTTC. This translates into CASSPRVSNYGYTF.

The chain employs TRBV9 and TRBJ1-1; unclear D gene. V was shortened by 4 bases and J by 0 bases, with 10 bases between the two germline ends. This CDR3 comprises 14 residues. Looked up from germline, CDR1 is SGDLS and CDR2 is YYNGEE. CDR3 nucleotide sequence: TGTGCCAGCAGCCTAGGACGGGTGAACACTGAAGCTTTCTTT. Protein sequence: CASSLGRVNTEAFF.

In its sample, this clone was seen a few times. CDR3 region: CASSLAHPPSLYGYTF. Here the CDR3 DNA reads TGTGCCAGCAGCTTAGCACATCCCCCATCCCTGTATGGCTACACCTTC. This chain links TRBV7-2 with TRBJ1-2; D unresolved. CDR1 SGHTA and CDR2 FQGNSA come from the germline V gene. CDR3 size: 16 residues. V lost 0 bases and J lost 5, with 16 bases in between.

The chain employs TRBV19 and TRBJ1-4; 10 bases line up with TRBD1. Per germline, CDR1 LNHDA and CDR2 SQIVND (reference sequence). The CDR3 contains 18 residues. With 6 bases clipped from V and 7 bases from J, the junction kept 17 bases outside the gene matches. CDR3 nucleotide sequence: TGTGCCAGTAGGGGACGGGGACAGGGGCACCGGCAAGTTGAAAAACTGTTTTTT. Translation: CASRGRGQGHRQVEKLFF.

The chain recombines TRBV7-7 with TRBJ2-7, with 8 bases matching TRBD1. Germline V CDR1 and CDR2: SSHAT, FNYEAQ (reference sequence). Trimming at V came to 5 bases and at J to 2 bases, leaving 8 bases not matched to a gene. CDR3 length: 15 residues. CDR3: CASSPGTGSAYEQYF. The CDR3 DNA is TGTGCCAGCAGCCCGGGGACAGGATCCGCCTACGAGCAGTACTTC. The complete variable domain, with remaining parts taken from reference TRBV7-7 and TRBJ2-7, reads GAGVSQSPRYKVTKRGQDVTLRCDPISSHATLYWYQQALGQGPEFLTYFNYEAQPDKSGLPSDRFSAERPEGSISTLTIQRTEQRDSAMYRCASSPGTGSAYEQYFGPGTRLTVT.

The chain carries TRBV28 and TRBJ1-3; D not certain. Trimming removed 3 bases at V and 4 bases at J, with 13 bases between. This CDR3 is built from 15 residues. Germline lookup yields CDR1 MDHEN and CDR2 SYDVKM. The CDR3 here is CASSFGQTEGNTIYF. The CDR3 DNA follows: TGTGCCAGCAGTTTCGGTCAGACGGAGGGAAACACCATATATTTT.

The V call is TRBV5-1, the J call TRBJ1-4; tentative D call: TRBD1 (5 bases). Germline-derived CDR1 and CDR2 are SGHRS and YFSETQ. The V gene lost 4 bases and the J gene lost 4 bases, with 11 bases spanning the gap. This CDR3 is built from 14 residues. CDR3 loop: CASSPRGDNEKLFF. The CDR3 bases are TGCGCCAGCAGCCCCCGGGGGGATAATGAAAAACTGTTTTTT.

The V gene is TRBV11-1, the J gene TRBJ2-7; the match to TRBD1 covers 8 bases. With V trimmed by 0 bases and J by 1 base, 11 bases remained unmatched. CDR1 is SGHAT, CDR2 FQDESV, per germline (reference sequence). The CDR3 contains 18 residues. As DNA, the CDR3 is TGTGCCAGCAGCTTAGCGCCTCGGCAGGGGGCTAATTCCTACGAGCAGTACTTC. This translates into CASSLAPRQGANSYEQYF.

On this clone: This sample includes further DNA sequences coding for the same CDR3. CDR3 in DNA: TGTGCCAGCAGGGGGACAGGGGATTATGGCTACACCTTC. This gives the protein CASRGTGDYGYTF. This chain joins TRBV27 and TRBJ1-2; 10 nucleotides match TRBD1. This CDR3 contains 13 residues. V was pared by 6 bases and J by 5 bases, with 3 bases of the junction left unmatched. CDR1 and CDR2 (germline): MNHEY, SMNVEV (reference sequence).

The J gene is TRBJ1-2, the V gene TRBV7-9, with 9 bases aligning to TRBD1. V lost 8 bases, J lost 5 bases, and 18 bases stayed unmatched. The CDR3 sequence is 17 residues long. CDR1 SEHNR and CDR2 FQNEAQ come from the germline V gene (reference sequence). CDR3 protein: CASPRPLPGQGEYGYTF. CDR3 in DNA: TGTGCCAGCCCCAGGCCCCTTCCGGGACAGGGCGAGTATGGCTACACCTTC.

The V and J genes are TRBV12-3 or TRBV12-4 and TRBJ2-7; D gene ambiguous. This CDR3 region has 12 residues. V was pared by 2 bases and J by 5 bases, with 7 bases between. CDR3 DNA: TGTGCCAGCAGTTTACAGAGGAACGAGCAGTACTTC. Translation: CASSLQRNEQYF.